Below are 24 T cell receptor beta chains sequenced from a single sample in a study of T cell repertoires in cytomegalovirus infection. TCRdb re-analysed the reads in MiXCR, keeping a single row per CDR3 protein. The sample lists a few hundred thousand distinct CDR3 sequences; around 40% were seen once. These receptors are not linked to any known antigen. Sequencing used cultured PBMCs, obtained from culture after CMV antigen stimulation. These receptors came from a human donor in good health (CMV status not recorded). Some clones in this sample may be carry-over from other donors' samples.

The chain uses TRBV7-6 and TRBJ1-2; 8 positions agree with TRBD1. Germline values: CDR1 SGHVS, CDR2 FNYEAQ. V dropped 4 bases and J dropped 6; count of bases not matched to a gene: 13. The CDR3 has 16 amino acids. CDR3 loop: CASSSHLGGQGDGYTF. As DNA, the CDR3 is TGTGCCAGCAGCTCTCACTTAGGTGGACAGGGTGATGGCTACACCTTC.

The CDR3 coding sequence is TGTGCCAGCAGCTTTAGACCTAGCGGGAGATCCGGGGAGCTGTTTTTT. It yields the protein CASSFRPSGRSGELFF. The genes are TRBV7-2 and TRBJ2-2, with 10 bases that match TRBD2. Trimming took 3 bases from V and 6 from J; bases not matched to a gene: 7. The CDR3 runs 16 residues. Germline values: CDR1 SGHTA, CDR2 FQGNSA.

The rearrangement links TRBV20-1 to TRBJ2-7; D uncertain. CDR1 and CDR2 (germline): DFQATT, SNEGSKA (reference sequence). The CDR3 spans 12 residues. The germline V and J ends were trimmed by 3 bases and 6 bases, with 12 bases remaining between them. The CDR3 loop reads CSASGPSVEQYF. CDR3 in DNA: TGCAGTGCTAGTGGACCCTCGGTCGAGCAGTACTTC.

Only a few counts were recorded for this clonotype. This sequence joins TRBV7-9 and TRBJ2-7; TRBD2 is a possible D gene (6 bases). The CDR3 runs to 15 residues. V was clipped by 1 base and J by 3 bases, with 13 bases between them. Germline loops: CDR1 SEHNR, CDR2 FQNEAQ (reference sequence). This chain's CDR3 is CASSLELGSGYEQYF. The CDR3 region has the DNA TGTGCCAGCAGCTTAGAGCTCGGGAGCGGCTACGAGCAGTACTTC.

In this sample, this clonotype turned up many times. The CDR3 loop is CASSLMGDPKTSYEQYF. The DNA of the CDR3 is TGTGCCAGCAGCTTAATGGGGGACCCTAAGACCTCCTACGAGCAGTACTTC. The genes are TRBV7-2 and TRBJ2-7; D may correspond to TRBD1 or TRBD2 (5 bases each). This CDR3 region has 17 residues. Germline lookup yields CDR1 SGHTA and CDR2 FQGNSA. The V and J ends lost 2 bases and 0 bases respectively, with 17 bases between them.

This sequence joins TRBV7-2 and TRBJ2-7, with D uncertain. The CDR3 totals 14 residues. The V and J ends lost 5 bases and 4 bases respectively, with 15 bases between them. Germline V gene data show CDR1 as SGHTA and CDR2 as FQGNSA. In DNA form, the CDR3 reads TGTGCCAGCAGCCGCCAGCCCAGATCATACGAGCAGTACTTC. Translated: CASSRQPRSYEQYF.

The gene calls are TRBV6-1 and TRBJ2-7, with 10 positions matching TRBD2. Germline V gene data show CDR1 as MNHNS and CDR2 as SASEGT. The length of the CDR3 is 15 residues. The V and J ends lost 6 bases and 6 bases, in that order; junction bases with no gene match: 11. The CDR3 here is CASRESGLASLEQYF. The CDR3 bases are TGTGCCAGCAGGGAGTCGGGACTAGCGAGCCTCGAGCAGTACTTC.

The sample holds a few counts of this clonotype. V is TRBV7-2 and J is TRBJ2-7, with TRBD2 matching over 9 bases. The germline gives CDR1 SGHTA, CDR2 FQGNSA. CDR3 length: 16 amino acids. Losses at the gene ends were 1 base for V and 3 bases for J; bases not matched to a gene: 7. The DNA for the CDR3 is TGTGCCAGCAGCTTAGAGTCGGGACTAGCACGCTACGAGCAGTACTTC. As protein: CASSLESGLARYEQYF.

The genes are TRBV6-2 or TRBV6-3 and TRBJ2-7, with 13 positions matching TRBD2. CDR3 size: 16 residues. V lost 7 bases, J lost 3 bases, and 9 bases stayed unmatched. Germline V gene lookup returns CDR1 MNHEY and CDR2 SVGEGT. The CDR3 nucleotides read TGTGCCAGCAATCTAGAGGGACTAGCGGGACACTACGAGCAGTACTTC. Translated, it gives CASNLEGLAGHYEQYF.

This clonotype was seen once. This chain joins TRBV6-5 and TRBJ2-5; D gene ambiguous. Germline V CDR1 and CDR2: MNHEY, SVGAGI. V was trimmed by 7 bases and J by 2 bases, leaving 11 bases between them. The length of the CDR3 is 13 residues. The CDR3 sequence: CASTATGQETQYF. CDR3 coding DNA: TGTGCCAGCACTGCGACGGGTCAAGAGACCCAGTACTTC.

J is TRBJ1-2 and V is TRBV19; D not resolved. Trimming removed 3 bases from V and 4 bases from J, with 12 bases in between. CDR1 LNHDA and CDR2 SQIVND come from the germline V gene (reference sequence). This CDR3 comprises 14 residues. The CDR3 sequence is CASSIRTSIYGYTF. The CDR3 DNA reads as TGTGCCAGTAGTATCAGGACGAGTATCTATGGCTACACCTTC.

The V gene is TRBV7-2, the J gene TRBJ2-2, with 10 bases aligning to TRBD2. V shed 5 bases and J 2 bases; nucleotides not matched to a gene: 5. Germline assignment: CDR1 SGHTA and CDR2 FQGNSA. CDR3 length: 16 amino acids. The CDR3 bases are TGTGCCAGCAGCACGGGACTAGCGAGAAACACCGGGGAGCTGTTTTTT. Protein: CASSTGLARNTGELFF.

This clonotype was seen a single time. This chain links TRBV6-1 with TRBJ1-6, with no clear D. V lost 5 bases, J lost 8 bases, and 16 bases lay in between. The CDR3 runs 15 residues. Germline values: CDR1 MNHNS, CDR2 SASEGT. The CDR3 reads CASSSLTPGDSPLHF. In nucleotides, the CDR3 is TGTGCCAGCAGTTCGCTCACGCCCGGGGATTCACCCCTCCACTTT.

This clonotype was seen a few times. J is TRBJ1-1 and V is TRBV4-1; TRBD1 might be the D (5 bases). Trimming shortened V by 6 bases and J by 1 base, and 18 bases separated the two germline ends. The CDR3 runs 16 residues. CDR1 is MGHRA, CDR2 YSYEKL, per germline. CDR3 region: CASRTGRAKGNTEAFF. CDR3 DNA: TGCGCCAGCAGGACGGGCAGGGCCAAGGGGAACACTGAAGCTTTCTTT.

The J gene is TRBJ1-2, the V gene TRBV6-2 or TRBV6-3; 8 bases are a match to TRBD1. This CDR3 contains 14 residues. CDR1 is MNHEY, CDR2 SVGEGT, per germline. The junction had 15 bases not matched to a gene; V was cut back by 10 bases and J by 8 bases. CDR3 in DNA: TGTGCCACCCAGCTCCAGGGGGCAGGTGGCGGCTACACCTTC. Its protein is CATQLQGAGGGYTF.

This clonotype came up many times. The chain recombines TRBV7-8 with TRBJ2-3; 16 bases fit TRBD2. This CDR3 spans 16 amino acids. V lost 5 bases, J lost 6 bases, and 5 bases stayed unmatched. Germline CDR1 and CDR2: SGHVS and FQNEAQ. CDR3 sequence: CASSPGTSGGADTQYF. The CDR3 coding sequence is TGTGCCAGCAGCCCAGGGACTAGCGGGGGGGCTGATACGCAGTATTTT.

The genes are TRBV30 and TRBJ1-1, with unresolved D. The CDR3 covers 11 residues. Germline CDR1 GTSNPN, CDR2 SVGIG (reference sequence). V lost 1 base to trimming and J lost 8 bases, with 8 bases between them. CDR3 region: CAWSGKDEAFF. The CDR3 DNA sequence: TGTGCCTGGAGTGGGAAGGACGAAGCTTTCTTT.

J is TRBJ2-3 and V is TRBV28; D unresolved. The CDR3 consists of 16 residues. CDR1 is MDHEN, CDR2 SYDVKM, per germline. Trimming pared 4 bases from V and 0 bases from J, leaving 14 bases between. The CDR3: CASSSPTPTSTDTQYF. The CDR3, as DNA: TGTGCCAGCAGTTCCCCGACACCTACTAGCACAGATACGCAGTATTTT.

This clonotype showed up just a few times. V gene TRBV7-2 combines with J gene TRBJ2-3; D is possibly TRBD2 (5 bases). V was trimmed by 1 base and J by 6 bases, leaving 17 bases between them. This CDR3 is built from 16 residues. The germline V gene has CDR1 SGHTA and CDR2 FQGNSA. CDR3 nucleotide sequence: TGTGCCAGCAGCTTAGTATCGGGGAAGAGAGGGGATACGCAGTATTTT. It is translated as CASSLVSGKRGDTQYF.

In this sample, this clonotype turned up a few times. The genes are TRBV6-2 or TRBV6-3 and TRBJ2-7, with D perhaps being TRBD1 or TRBD2 (6 bases each). The CDR3 runs to 20 residues. Germline V CDR1 and CDR2: MNHEY, SVGEGT. V was shortened by 0 bases and J by 0 bases, with 24 bases between the two germline ends. The CDR3 spells CASSYSMRRGRDSSSYEQYF. DNA of the CDR3: TGTGCCAGCAGTTACTCGATGAGGAGGGGGAGAGACTCCAGCTCCTACGAGCAGTACTTC.

The chain carries TRBV19 and TRBJ2-5, with a tentative D call TRBD2 (7 bases). Trimming took off 6 bases at V and 2 bases at J, with 19 bases between the two ends. The CDR3 sequence is 16 residues long. From germline, CDR1 is LNHDA and CDR2 SQIVND (reference sequence). This CDR3 reads CASRRRAGAAQETQYF. DNA for the CDR3: TGTGCCAGTAGACGGAGGGCGGGGGCCGCACAAGAGACCCAGTACTTC.

The chain recombines TRBV12-3 or TRBV12-4 with TRBJ1-2; weak D call: TRBD1 (5 bases). The CDR3 is 14 amino acids. Trimming took off 6 bases at V and 2 bases at J, with 13 bases between the two ends. CDR3 coding DNA: TGTGCCAGCAGGGACGCAGGGAGAAACTATGGCTACACCTTC. Translation gives CASRDAGRNYGYTF.

The chain employs TRBV27 and TRBJ2-6, with D unclear. From germline, CDR1 is MNHEY and CDR2 SMNVEV (reference sequence). The CDR3 is 13 residues long. The V gene lost 8 bases and the J gene lost 2 bases, with 7 bases spanning the gap. CDR3 region: CASGKAGANVLTF. The CDR3 nucleotides read TGTGCCAGCGGTAAAGCTGGGGCCAACGTCCTGACTTTC.

The chain links TRBV5-1 to TRBJ1-1, with 9 bases matching TRBD1. The CDR3 totals 14 residues. V dropped 3 bases and J dropped 1; count of bases not matched to a gene: 1. The germline V gene has CDR1 SGHRS and CDR2 YFSETQ. The CDR3: CASSWTGENTEAFF. DNA for the CDR3: TGCGCCAGCAGCTGGACAGGGGAGAACACTGAAGCTTTCTTT.